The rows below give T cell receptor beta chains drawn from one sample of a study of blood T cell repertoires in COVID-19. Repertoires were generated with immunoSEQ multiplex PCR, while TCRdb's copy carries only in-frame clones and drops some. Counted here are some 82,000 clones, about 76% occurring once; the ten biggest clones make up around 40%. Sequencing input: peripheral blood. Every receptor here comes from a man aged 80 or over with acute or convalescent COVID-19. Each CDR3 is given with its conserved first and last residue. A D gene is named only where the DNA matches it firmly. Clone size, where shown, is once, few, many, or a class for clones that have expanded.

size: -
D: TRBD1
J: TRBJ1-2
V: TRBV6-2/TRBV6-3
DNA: TGTGCCAGCAGTTACCAAACGGACAGGGGCAACTATGGCTACACCTTC
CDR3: CASSYQTDRGNYGYTF

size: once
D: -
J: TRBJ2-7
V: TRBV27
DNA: TGTGCCAGCAGTTCCCTCGGACAGAAGAGAAGCTACGAGCAGTACTTC
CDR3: CASSSLGQKRSYEQYF

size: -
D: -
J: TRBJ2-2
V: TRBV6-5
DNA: TGTGCCAGCAGACTTACGAGGGGGACCGGGGAGCTGTTTTTT
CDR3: CASRLTRGTGELFF

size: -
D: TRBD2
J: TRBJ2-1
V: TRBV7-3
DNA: TGTGCCAGCAGCCGGAATAGCGGGAGGGCCCCAAATGAGCAGTTCTTC
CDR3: CASSRNSGRAPNEQFF

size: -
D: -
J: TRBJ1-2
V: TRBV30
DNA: TGTGCCTGGAGTGTACGGGGTCGCTATGGCTACACCTTC
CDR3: CAWSVRGRYGYTF

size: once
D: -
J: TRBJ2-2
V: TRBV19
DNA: TGTGCCAGTAGTATCACCGGGACAAACACCGGGGAGCTGTTTTTT
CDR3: CASSITGTNTGELFF

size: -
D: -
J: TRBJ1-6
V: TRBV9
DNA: TGTGCCAGCAGCCTTGGGCGGAGGGAGGGGAATTCACCCCTCCACTTT
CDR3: CASSLGRREGNSPLHF

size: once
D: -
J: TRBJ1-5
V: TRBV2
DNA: TGTGCCAGCAGTGACAGGGTGGGTCAGCCCCAGCATTTT
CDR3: CASSDRVGQPQHF

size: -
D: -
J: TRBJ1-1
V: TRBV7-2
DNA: TGTGCCAGCAGCTTATTGCGGTTGGGCACTGAAGCTTTCTTT
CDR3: CASSLLRLGTEAFF

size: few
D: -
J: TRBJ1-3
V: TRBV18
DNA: TGTGCCAGCTCACCACCGACAGGAGACTCTGGAAACACCATATATTTT
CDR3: CASSPPTGDSGNTIYF

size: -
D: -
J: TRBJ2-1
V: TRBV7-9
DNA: TGTGCCAGCAGCCCTACGGTCTCCGGGGAGCAGTTCTTC
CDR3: CASSPTVSGEQFF

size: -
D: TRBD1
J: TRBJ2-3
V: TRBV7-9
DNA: TGTGCCAGCAGCTTTACCGGGACAGGGGCCGATACGCAGTATTTT
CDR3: CASSFTGTGADTQYF

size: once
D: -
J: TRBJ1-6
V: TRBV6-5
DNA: TGTGCCAGCAGTCGCCTCCAGGGGAGTCATTCACCCCTCCACTTT
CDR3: CASSRLQGSHSPLHF

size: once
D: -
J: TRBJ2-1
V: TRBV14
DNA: TGTGCCAGCAGCCAGGGAAGACAGGCAACCTACAATGAGCAGTTCTTC
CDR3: CASSQGRQATYNEQFF

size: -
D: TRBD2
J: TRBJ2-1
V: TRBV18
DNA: TGTGCCAGCTCGTCACTAGCGGGAGCTTACAATGAGCAGTTCTTC
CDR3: CASSSLAGAYNEQFF

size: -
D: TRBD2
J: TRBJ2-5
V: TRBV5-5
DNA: TGTGCCAGCAGCTCCAAAGCGGGGGTCCAAGAGACCCAGTACTTC
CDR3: CASSSKAGVQETQYF

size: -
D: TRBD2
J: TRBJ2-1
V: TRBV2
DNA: TGTGCCAGCAGTGAATTATTTGGGACTAGCGGGAGTAATGAGCAGTTCTTC
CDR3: CASSELFGTSGSNEQFF

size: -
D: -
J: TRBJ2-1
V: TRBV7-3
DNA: TGTGCCAGCAGCTTAACAAGCGCCAATGAGCAGTTCTTC
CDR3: CASSLTSANEQFF

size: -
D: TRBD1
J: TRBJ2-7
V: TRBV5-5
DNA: TGTGCCAGCAGCTTGGCCGGGACAGGGCTCTACGAGCAGTACTTC
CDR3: CASSLAGTGLYEQYF

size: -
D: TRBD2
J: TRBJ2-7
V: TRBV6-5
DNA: TGTGCCAGCAGTTACCTCGGACTAGCGGGAGAATACGAGCAGTACTTC
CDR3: CASSYLGLAGEYEQYF